Listed below are T cell receptor beta chains from one sample, sequenced in a study of CD8 T cells in ankylosing spondylitis. One entry per CDR3 protein, called by TCRdb with MiXCR from the 5' RACE reads. The sample records 300,000 to 350,000 distinct CDR3 sequences, 9.5% to 13% being singletons. The specimen was blood, either unsorted or a sorted T cell fraction (not recorded which). Receptors originate from a female donor with ankylosing spondylitis or in good health (not recorded which). Each CDR3 is given with its conserved first and last residue. D genes are given only for firm matches. Size values are once, few and many counts, or a class for expanded clones, and some rows have none.

DNA: TGCGCCAGCAGCTTGTTGGGAGACGGGACTGAAGCTTTCTTT; CDR3: CASSLLGDGTEAFF; size: many; J: TRBJ1-1; D: NA; V: TRBV5-1
DNA: TGCGCCAGCAGCTGGACAGGGGATATGGAGACCCAGTACTTC; CDR3: CASSWTGDMETQYF; size: few; J: TRBJ2-5; D: TRBD1; V: TRBV5-1
DNA: TGTGCCAGCAGTTTAAATGACAGCCCCTATGGCTACACCTTC; CDR3: CASSLNDSPYGYTF; size: NA; J: TRBJ1-2; D: NA; V: TRBV28
DNA: TGCGCCAGCAGCGTCCGACTAGCGAACAACAATGAGCAGTTCTTC; CDR3: CASSVRLANNNEQFF; size: many; J: TRBJ2-1; D: TRBD2; V: TRBV4-1
DNA: TGTGCCAGCAGCTTGCCGGGACTAGTAAAAGGGCATGAGCAGTTCTTC; CDR3: CASSLPGLVKGHEQFF; size: many; J: TRBJ2-1; D: TRBD2; V: TRBV5-6
DNA: TGTGCCAGCAGCCAAGTATTTGGAGAAAAGAATAGCACAGATACGCAGTATTTT; CDR3: CASSQVFGEKNSTDTQYF; size: few; J: TRBJ2-3; D: NA; V: TRBV3-1
DNA: TGCAGCGTTGCCGATCAAGCGGGAGGATTAAACAATGAGCAGTTCTTC; CDR3: CSVADQAGGLNNEQFF; size: many; J: TRBJ2-1; D: TRBD2; V: TRBV29-1
DNA: TGTGCCAGCAGCCCGGAGGGCTCCTACAATGAGCAGTTCTTC; CDR3: CASSPEGSYNEQFF; size: few; J: TRBJ2-1; D: NA; V: TRBV5-5
DNA: TGTGCCAGCAGTCATTCTTCGACGCGTTCACCCCTCCACTTT; CDR3: CASSHSSTRSPLHF; size: NA; J: TRBJ1-6; D: NA; V: TRBV3-1
DNA: TGCGCCAGCAGCTTGGGACATCGACAGAATCAAGAGACCCAGTACTTC; CDR3: CASSLGHRQNQETQYF; size: NA; J: TRBJ2-5; D: NA; V: TRBV5-1
DNA: TGTGCCAGCAGCTTAGGACCGAGCTACGAGCCGTACTTC; CDR3: CASSLGPSYEPYF; size: NA; J: TRBJ2-7; D: NA; V: TRBV7-2
DNA: TGCAGTGCCTCGCGGCGGGACGCTTCCTACGAGCAGTACTTC; CDR3: CSASRRDASYEQYF; size: many; J: TRBJ2-7; D: NA; V: TRBV20-1
DNA: TGTGCCAGCAGTTCCGGGGGGCTATCCTACAATGAGCAGTTCTTC; CDR3: CASSSGGLSYNEQFF; size: many; J: TRBJ2-1; D: NA; V: TRBV12-3/TRBV12-4
DNA: TGTGCCAGCTCACCGAGGGTCACAGATACGCAGTATTTT; CDR3: CASSPRVTDTQYF; size: many; J: TRBJ2-3; D: NA; V: TRBV18
DNA: TGTGCCAGCAGCCCCGGGGCTCCCGTGGGGGAGACCCAGTACTTC; CDR3: CASSPGAPVGETQYF; size: NA; J: TRBJ2-5; D: NA; V: TRBV5-5
DNA: TGTGCCAGCAGTTCCGACAGGGACACAGATACGCAGTATTTT; CDR3: CASSSDRDTDTQYF; size: many; J: TRBJ2-3; D: TRBD1; V: TRBV12-3/TRBV12-4
DNA: NA; CDR3: CASILGIGYTF; size: NA; J: TRBJ1-2; D: NA; V: TRBV5-1
DNA: TGTGCCACCAGAGCGGGACTATATAACAATGAGCAGTTCTTC; CDR3: CATRAGLYNNEQFF; size: many; J: TRBJ2-1; D: TRBD2; V: TRBV12-3/TRBV12-4
DNA: TGCAGTGCTCACATATCCGGGACAGAGAACATTCAGTACTTC; CDR3: CSAHISGTENIQYF; size: many; J: TRBJ2-4; D: TRBD1; V: TRBV20-1
DNA: TGTGCCACCAGCAGAGCCGGGACTGGAAACACCATATATTTT; CDR3: CATSRAGTGNTIYF; size: NA; J: TRBJ1-3; D: NA; V: TRBV15
DNA: TGTGCCAGCAGCTTGGGTCTTCGGGGGTCAGGCGGGGAGCTGTTTTTT; CDR3: CASSLGLRGSGGELFF; size: NA; J: TRBJ2-2; D: NA; V: TRBV5-8
DNA: TGTGCCAGCACCCCCTCCGGTATCGGCTCCGTTAACTATGGCTACACCTTC; CDR3: CASTPSGIGSVNYGYTF; size: few; J: TRBJ1-2; D: NA; V: TRBV12-3/TRBV12-4
DNA: TGCGCCAGCAGCTTTTCCAGGGGATTGGATCGCGAGCAGTACTTC; CDR3: CASSFSRGLDREQYF; size: few; J: TRBJ2-7; D: NA; V: TRBV5-1
DNA: TGTGCCAGCGGGCCTGAGAGGAATTCACCCCTCCACTTT; CDR3: CASGPERNSPLHF; size: few; J: TRBJ1-6; D: NA; V: TRBV2
DNA: TGTGCCAGCAGCGTAGCGGCAGGGGAGGGAAACACCATATATTTT; CDR3: CASSVAAGEGNTIYF; size: few; J: TRBJ1-3; D: NA; V: TRBV9
DNA: TGTGCCAGCAGCCAAGTGGACAGGGGGCTTGGTGGCTACACCTTC; CDR3: CASSQVDRGLGGYTF; size: NA; J: TRBJ1-2; D: TRBD1; V: TRBV3-1
DNA: TGTGCCAGCTCACCGATGCAGGATGAGCAGTTCTTC; CDR3: CASSPMQDEQFF; size: few; J: TRBJ2-1; D: NA; V: TRBV18
DNA: TGTGCCAGCAGTATTACAGGGAATGCGGCAGATACGCAGTATTTT; CDR3: CASSITGNAADTQYF; size: few; J: TRBJ2-3; D: NA; V: TRBV7-2
DNA: TGTGCCAGCAGCGCCCCCCCCGGGAATACGCAGTATTTT; CDR3: CASSAPPGNTQYF; size: many; J: TRBJ2-3; D: NA; V: TRBV9
DNA: TGTGCCAGCAGCCCCCGGACTAGCCGGGGCTACGAGCAGTACTTC; CDR3: CASSPRTSRGYEQYF; size: few; J: TRBJ2-7; D: TRBD2; V: TRBV27
DNA: TGCAGTAGAACCCCCCACGGGAAATCCTACGAGCAGTACTTC; CDR3: CSRTPHGKSYEQYF; size: many; J: TRBJ2-7; D: NA; V: TRBV20-1
DNA: TGCGCCAGCAGACCGACAGGATACTCTGGAAACACCATATATTTT; CDR3: CASRPTGYSGNTIYF; size: few; J: TRBJ1-3; D: NA; V: TRBV5-1
DNA: TGCGCCAGCAGTCCCGGGACAAAGAACTACGAGCAGTACTTC; CDR3: CASSPGTKNYEQYF; size: many; J: TRBJ2-7; D: NA; V: TRBV5-1
DNA: TGTGCCAGCAGTTTATCGCTGATGCCGGGACAGGGGGCGACTGGAAACACCATATATTTT; CDR3: CASSLSLMPGQGATGNTIYF; size: many; J: TRBJ1-3; D: TRBD1; V: TRBV28
DNA: TGTGCCAGCAGCTTGGGTGTGGTGGCCTACGAGCAGTACTTC; CDR3: CASSLGVVAYEQYF; size: NA; J: TRBJ2-7; D: NA; V: TRBV7-2
DNA: TGCGCCAGCAGGTGGGGGCCTACCTACGAGCAGTACTTC; CDR3: CASRWGPTYEQYF; size: NA; J: TRBJ2-7; D: NA; V: TRBV5-1
DNA: TGTGCCAGCAGCGGGACAGGGGAGCAGTTCTTC; CDR3: CASSGTGEQFF; size: few; J: TRBJ2-1; D: TRBD1; V: TRBV12-3/TRBV12-4
DNA: TGCAGTGTTATAGCGGGGTCCAATGAGCAGTTCTTC; CDR3: CSVIAGSNEQFF; size: many; J: TRBJ2-1; D: TRBD2; V: TRBV20-1
DNA: TGTGCCAGCAGTTTAGTTGGCAGGGGCGTCTCACCCCTCCACTTT; CDR3: CASSLVGRGVSPLHF; size: many; J: TRBJ1-6; D: NA; V: TRBV12-3/TRBV12-4